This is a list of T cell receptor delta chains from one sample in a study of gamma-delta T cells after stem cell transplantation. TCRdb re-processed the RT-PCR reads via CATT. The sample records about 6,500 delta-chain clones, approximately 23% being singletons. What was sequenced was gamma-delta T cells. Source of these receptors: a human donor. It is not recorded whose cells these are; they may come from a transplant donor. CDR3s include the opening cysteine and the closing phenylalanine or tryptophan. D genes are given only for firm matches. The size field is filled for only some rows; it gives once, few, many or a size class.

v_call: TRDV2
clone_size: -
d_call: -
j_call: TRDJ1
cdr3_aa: CACDRLFGGPVLYTEVDKLIF
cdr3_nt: TGTGCCTGTGACCGTTTATTCGGGGGGCCCGTACTTTATACGGAGGTCGATAAACTCATCTTT

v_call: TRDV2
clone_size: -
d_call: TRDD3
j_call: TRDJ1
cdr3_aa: CACDSVGIDDKLIF
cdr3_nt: TGTGCCTGTGACTCTGTGGGGATAGACGATAAACTCATCTTT

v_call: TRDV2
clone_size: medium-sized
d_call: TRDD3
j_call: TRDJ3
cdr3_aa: CACDTVPRGYAGNTRQMFF
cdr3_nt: TGTGCCTGTGACACCGTTCCCAGGGGATACGCGGGAAACACCCGACAGATGTTTTTC

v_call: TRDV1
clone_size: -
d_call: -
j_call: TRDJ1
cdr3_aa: CALGPTPLRLADKLIF
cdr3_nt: TGTGCTCTTGGGCCCACTCCCCTCCGCCTCGCTGATAAACTCATCTTT

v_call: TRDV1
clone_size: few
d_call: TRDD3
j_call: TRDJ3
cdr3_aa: CALVWVFLPSTGGYAEFSNGSWDTRQMFF
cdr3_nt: TGTGCTCTTGTCTGGGTCTTCCTACCGTCTACTGGGGGATACGCGGAGTTTAGTAATGGCTCCTGGGACACCCGACAGATGTTTTTC

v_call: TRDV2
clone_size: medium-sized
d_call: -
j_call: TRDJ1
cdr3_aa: CACDPIGTDKLIF
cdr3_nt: TGTGCCTGTGACCCTATCGGCACCGATAAACTCATCTTT

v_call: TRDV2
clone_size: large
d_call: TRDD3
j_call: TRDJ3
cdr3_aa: CACDTVLGDSPSSWDTRQMFF
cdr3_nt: TGTGCCTGTGACACGGTACTGGGGGACTCCCCAAGCTCCTGGGACACCCGACAGATGTTTTTC

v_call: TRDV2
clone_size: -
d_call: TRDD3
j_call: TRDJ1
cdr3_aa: CACDSLGDTNTDKLIF
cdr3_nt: TGTGCCTGTGACTCACTGGGGGATACCAACACCGATAAACTCATCTTT

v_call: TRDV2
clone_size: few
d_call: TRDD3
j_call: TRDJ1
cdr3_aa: CACDTLLGDRSTDKLIF
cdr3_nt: TGTGCCTGTGACACCCTCCTGGGGGATAGGTCTACCGATAAACTCATCTTT

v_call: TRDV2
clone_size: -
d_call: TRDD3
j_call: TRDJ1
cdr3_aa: CACDAAWGIRLDTDKLIF
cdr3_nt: TGTGCCTGTGACGCGGCGTGGGGGATACGCTTAGACACCGATAAACTCATCTTT

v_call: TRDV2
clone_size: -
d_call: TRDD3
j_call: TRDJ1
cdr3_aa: CACDTIGDKGSTDKLIF
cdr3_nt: TGTGCCTGTGACACCATCGGGGATAAAGGTAGCACCGATAAACTCATCTTT

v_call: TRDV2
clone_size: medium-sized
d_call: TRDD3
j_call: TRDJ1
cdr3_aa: CACDLLGITDKLIF
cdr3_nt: TGTGCCTGTGACCTACTGGGGATCACCGATAAACTCATCTTT

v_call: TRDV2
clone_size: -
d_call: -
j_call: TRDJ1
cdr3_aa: CACDTVSYTGDPDKMSDKLIF
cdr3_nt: TGTGCCTGTGACACCGTTTCCTACACTGGGGATCCCGATAAGATGTCCGATAAACTCATCTTT

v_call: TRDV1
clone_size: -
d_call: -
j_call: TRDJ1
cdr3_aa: CALGAGLPTTGGLLQGTYTDKLIF
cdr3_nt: TGTGCTCTTGGGGCCGGCCTTCCTACAACTGGGGGACTGCTGCAAGGGACGTACACCGATAAACTCATCTTT

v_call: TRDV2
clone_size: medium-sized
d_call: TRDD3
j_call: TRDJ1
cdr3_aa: CACDTVVLGDTDKLIF
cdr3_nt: TGTGCCTGTGACACCGTGGTACTGGGGGACACCGATAAACTCATCTTT

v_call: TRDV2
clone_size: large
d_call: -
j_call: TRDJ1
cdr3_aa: CACDTVIKLRGDTDTLIF
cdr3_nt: TGTGCCTGTGACACCGTGATAAAGTTGAGGGGTGATACGGATACACTCATCTTT

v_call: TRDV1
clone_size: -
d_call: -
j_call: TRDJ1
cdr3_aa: CALGEPPVRPSEGWLDKLIF
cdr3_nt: TGTGCTCTTGGGGAACCCCCCGTTCGCCCGTCTGAGGGATGGTTGGATAAACTCATCTTT

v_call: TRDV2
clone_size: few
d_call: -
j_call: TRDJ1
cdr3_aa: CACDSVVGALERPLVYTDKLIF
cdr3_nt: TGTGCCTGTGACAGCGTTGTGGGGGCGCTGGAGAGGCCTCTCGTGTACACCGATAAACTCATCTTT

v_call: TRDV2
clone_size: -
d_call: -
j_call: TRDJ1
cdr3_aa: CACDSLEARGTPRTDKLIF
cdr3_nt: TGTGCCTGTGACTCTTTGGAGGCGCGGGGGACCCCGCGCACCGATAAACTCATCTTT

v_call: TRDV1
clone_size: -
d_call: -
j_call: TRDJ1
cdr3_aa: CALGEPRPSEGRGADKLIF
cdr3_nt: TGTGCTCTTGGGGAGCCACGGCCTTCCGAGGGGAGGGGGGCCGATAAACTCATCTTT

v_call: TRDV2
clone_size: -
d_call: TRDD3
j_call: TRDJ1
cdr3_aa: CACDTLNWGIRTDKLIF
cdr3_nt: TGTGCCTGTGACACGTTGAACTGGGGGATACGCACCGATAAACTCATCTTT

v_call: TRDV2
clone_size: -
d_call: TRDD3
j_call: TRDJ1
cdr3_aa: CACDTVQTGGYRADKLIF
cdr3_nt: TGTGCCTGTGACACCGTTCAAACTGGGGGATACAGGGCCGATAAACTCATCTTT

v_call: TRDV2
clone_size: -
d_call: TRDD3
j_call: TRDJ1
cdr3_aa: CACDTLSNWGIQSSPYTDKLIF
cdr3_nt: TGTGCCTGCGACACCTTGTCGAACTGGGGGATACAAAGTTCCCCCTACACCGATAAACTCATCTTT

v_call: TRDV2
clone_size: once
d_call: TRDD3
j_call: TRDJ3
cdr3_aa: CACDIILLGDTLPDWDTRQMFF
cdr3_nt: TGTGCCTGTGACATTATTCTACTGGGGGATACACTCCCTGACTGGGACACCCGACAGATGTTTTTC

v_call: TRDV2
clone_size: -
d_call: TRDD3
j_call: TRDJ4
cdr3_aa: CACDLIRALGDRPARARPLIF
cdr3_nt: TGCGCCTGTGACCTTATACGAGCGCTGGGGGATCGGCCAGCGCGCGCCAGACCCCTGATCTTT

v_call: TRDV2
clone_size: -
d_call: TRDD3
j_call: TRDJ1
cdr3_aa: CACDPLLLLGDTPGADKLIF
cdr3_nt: TGTGCCTGTGACCCCTTGCTTTTACTGGGGGATACCCCCGGCGCCGATAAACTCATCTTT

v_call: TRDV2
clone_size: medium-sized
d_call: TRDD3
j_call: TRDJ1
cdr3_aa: CACDTLLGDTDKLIF
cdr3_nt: TGTGCCTGTGACACTCTGCTGGGGGATACCGATAAACTCATCTTT

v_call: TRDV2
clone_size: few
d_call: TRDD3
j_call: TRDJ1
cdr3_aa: CACDTAGGWVRGTDKLIF
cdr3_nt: TGTGCCTGTGACACGGCTGGGGGATGGGTCAGGGGCACCGATAAACTCATCTTT

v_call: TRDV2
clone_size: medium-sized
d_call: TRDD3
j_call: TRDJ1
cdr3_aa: CACDTVTGGYGHTDKLIF
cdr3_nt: TGTGCCTGTGACACCGTTACTGGGGGATACGGTCACACCGATAAACTCATCTTT

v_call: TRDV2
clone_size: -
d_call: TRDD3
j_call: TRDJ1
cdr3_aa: CACDRLVGGYAKKGKLIF
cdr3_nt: TGTGCCTGTGACCGATTGGTTGGGGGATACGCCAAGAAGGGGAAACTCATCTTT

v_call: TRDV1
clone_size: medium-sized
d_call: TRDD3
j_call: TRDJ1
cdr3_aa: CALGAFRYTGGYRELIF
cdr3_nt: TGTGCTCTTGGGGCATTCCGTTATACTGGGGGATATAGAGAACTCATCTTT

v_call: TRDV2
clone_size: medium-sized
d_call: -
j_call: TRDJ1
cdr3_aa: CACDTLGISNKLIF
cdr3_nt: TGTGCCTGTGACACCCTGGGGATCTCTAATAAACTCATCTTT

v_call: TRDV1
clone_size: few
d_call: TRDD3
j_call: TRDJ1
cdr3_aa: CALGERMAYWGIIF
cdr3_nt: TGTGCTCTTGGGGAACGCATGGCCTACTGGGGGATCATCTTT

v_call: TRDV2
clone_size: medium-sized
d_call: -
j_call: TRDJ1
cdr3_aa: CACDTVGYLGKLIF
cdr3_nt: TGTGCCTGTGACACCGTGGGATATCTAGGTAAACTCATCTTT

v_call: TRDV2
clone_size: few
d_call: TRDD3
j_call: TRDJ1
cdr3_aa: CACDNLNWGTPPYTDKLIF
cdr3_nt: TGTGCCTGTGACAACCTAAACTGGGGGACCCCTCCGTACACCGATAAACTCATCTTT

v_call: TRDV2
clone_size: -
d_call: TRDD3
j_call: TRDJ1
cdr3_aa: CACDRLGDGDKLIF
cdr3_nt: TGTGCCTGTGACAGACTGGGGGATGGGGATAAACTCATCTTT

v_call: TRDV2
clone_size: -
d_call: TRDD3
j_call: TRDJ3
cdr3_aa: CACDTWGKISSWDTRQMFF
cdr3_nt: TGTGCCTGTGACACCTGGGGGAAAATCAGCTCCTGGGACACCCGACAGATGTTTTTC

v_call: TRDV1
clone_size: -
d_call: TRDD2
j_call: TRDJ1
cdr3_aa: CALGEPSYRGGTDKLIF
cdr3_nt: TGTGCTCTTGGGGAACCTTCCTACCGGGGGGGCACCGATAAACTCATCTTT

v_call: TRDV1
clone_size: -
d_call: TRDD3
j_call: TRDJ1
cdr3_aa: CALGDRLRDTRTDKLIF
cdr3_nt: TGTGCTCTTGGGGACCGTCTACGGGATACGCGGACCGATAAACTCATCTTT

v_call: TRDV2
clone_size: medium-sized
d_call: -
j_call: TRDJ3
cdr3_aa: CACDRLSSWDTRQMFF
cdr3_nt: TGTGCCTGTGACCGGCTAAGCTCCTGGGACACCCGACAGATGTTTTTC

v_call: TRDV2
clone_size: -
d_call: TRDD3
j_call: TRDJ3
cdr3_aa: CACDTPGVGDTRFPWDTRQMFF
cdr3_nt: TGTGCCTGTGACACTCCTGGTGTGGGGGATACGCGATTCCCCTGGGACACCCGACAGATGTTTTTC

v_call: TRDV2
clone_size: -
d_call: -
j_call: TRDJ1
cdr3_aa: CACDTVFFGIKASYTDKLIF
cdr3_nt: TGTGCCTGTGACACCGTCTTTTTTGGTATAAAGGCCTCATACACCGATAAACTCATCTTT

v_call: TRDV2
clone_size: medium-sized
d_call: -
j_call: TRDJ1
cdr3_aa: CACDSLVGGDTDKLIF
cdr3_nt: TGTGCCTGTGACTCCCTGGTGGGGGGGGACACCGATAAACTCATCTTT